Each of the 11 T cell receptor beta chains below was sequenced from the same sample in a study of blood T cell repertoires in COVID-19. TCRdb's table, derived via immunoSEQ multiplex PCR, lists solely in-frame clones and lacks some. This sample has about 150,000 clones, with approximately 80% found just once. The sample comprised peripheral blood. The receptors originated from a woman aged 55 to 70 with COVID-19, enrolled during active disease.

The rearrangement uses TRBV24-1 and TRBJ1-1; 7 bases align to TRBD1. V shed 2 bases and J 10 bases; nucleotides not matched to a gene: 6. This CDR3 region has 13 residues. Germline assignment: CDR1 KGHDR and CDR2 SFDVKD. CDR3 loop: CATSDSRQGRAFF. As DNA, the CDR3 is TGTGCCACCAGTGATTCTCGACAGGGCCGAGCTTTCTTT.

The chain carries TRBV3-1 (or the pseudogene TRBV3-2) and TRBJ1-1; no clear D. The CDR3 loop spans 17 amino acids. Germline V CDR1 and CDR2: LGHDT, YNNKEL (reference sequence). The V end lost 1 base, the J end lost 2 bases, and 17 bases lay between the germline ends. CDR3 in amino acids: CASSQVTSSLLNTEAFF. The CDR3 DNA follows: TGTGCCAGCAGCCAAGTGACATCATCTCTTCTTAACACTGAAGCTTTCTTT.

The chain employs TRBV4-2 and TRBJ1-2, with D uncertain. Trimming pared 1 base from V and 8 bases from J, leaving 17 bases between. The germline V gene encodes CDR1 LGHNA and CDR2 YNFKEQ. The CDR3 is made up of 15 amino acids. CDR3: CASSQGLSTTDGYTF. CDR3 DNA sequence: TGTGCCAGCAGCCAAGGGTTGTCGACGACTGACGGCTACACCTTC.

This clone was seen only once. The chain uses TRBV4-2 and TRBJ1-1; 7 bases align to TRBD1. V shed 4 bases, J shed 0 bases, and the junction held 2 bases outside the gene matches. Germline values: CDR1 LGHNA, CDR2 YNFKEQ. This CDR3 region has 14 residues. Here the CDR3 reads CASSRGTVNTEAFF. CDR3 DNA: TGTGCCAGCAGCCGAGGGACAGTGAACACTGAAGCTTTCTTT.

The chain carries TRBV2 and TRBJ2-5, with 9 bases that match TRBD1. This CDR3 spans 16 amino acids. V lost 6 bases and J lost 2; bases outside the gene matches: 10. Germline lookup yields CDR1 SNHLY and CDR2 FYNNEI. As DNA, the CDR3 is TGTGCCAGCAGGTTGAGACAGGGGGGTCAACAAGAGACCCAGTACTTC. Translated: CASRLRQGGQQETQYF.

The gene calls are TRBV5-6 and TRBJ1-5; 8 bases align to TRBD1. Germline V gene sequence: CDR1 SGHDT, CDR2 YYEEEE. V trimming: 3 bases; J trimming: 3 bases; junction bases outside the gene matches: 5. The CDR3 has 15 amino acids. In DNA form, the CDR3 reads TGTGCCAGCAGCTACTCGACAGGGGTCAATCAGCCCCAGCATTTT. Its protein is CASSYSTGVNQPQHF. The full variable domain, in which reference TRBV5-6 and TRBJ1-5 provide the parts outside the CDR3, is DAGVTQSPTHLIKTRGQQVTLRCSPKSGHDTVSWYQQALGQGPQFIFQYYEEEERQRGNFPDRFSGHQFPNYSSELNVNALLLGDSALYLCASSYSTGVNQPQHFGDGTRLSIL.

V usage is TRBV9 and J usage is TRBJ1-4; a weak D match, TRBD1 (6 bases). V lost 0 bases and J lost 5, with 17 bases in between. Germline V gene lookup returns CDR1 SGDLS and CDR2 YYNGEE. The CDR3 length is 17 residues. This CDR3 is CASSVAPPGGGNEKLFF. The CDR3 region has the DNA TGTGCCAGCAGCGTAGCTCCCCCTGGGGGCGGGAATGAAAAACTGTTTTTT.

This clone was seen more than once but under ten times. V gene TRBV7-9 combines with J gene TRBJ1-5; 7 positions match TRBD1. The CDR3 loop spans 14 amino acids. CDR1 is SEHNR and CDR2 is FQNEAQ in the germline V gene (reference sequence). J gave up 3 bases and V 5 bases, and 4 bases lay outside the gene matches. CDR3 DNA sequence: TGTGCCAGCAGCGTAGGGACAGTCAATCAGCCCCAGCATTTT. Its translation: CASSVGTVNQPQHF. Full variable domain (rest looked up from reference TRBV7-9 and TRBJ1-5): DTGVSQNPRHKITKRGQNVTFRCDPISEHNRLYWYRQTLGQGPEFLTYFQNEAQLEKSRLLSDRFSAERPKGSFSTLEIQRTEQGDSAMYLCASSVGTVNQPQHFGDGTRLSIL.

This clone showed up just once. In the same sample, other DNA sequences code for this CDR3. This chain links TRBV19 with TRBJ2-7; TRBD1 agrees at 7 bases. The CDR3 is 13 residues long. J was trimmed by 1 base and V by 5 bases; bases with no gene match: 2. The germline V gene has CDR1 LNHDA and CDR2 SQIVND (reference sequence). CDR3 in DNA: TGTGCCAGTAGTCGGACAGGATCCTACGAGCAGTACTTC. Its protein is CASSRTGSYEQYF.

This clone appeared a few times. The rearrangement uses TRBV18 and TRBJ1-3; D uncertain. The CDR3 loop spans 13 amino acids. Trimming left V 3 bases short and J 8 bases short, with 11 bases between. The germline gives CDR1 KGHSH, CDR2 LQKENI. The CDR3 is CASSPTTQDTIYF. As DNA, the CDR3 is TGTGCCAGCTCACCTACCACTCAGGACACCATATATTTT.

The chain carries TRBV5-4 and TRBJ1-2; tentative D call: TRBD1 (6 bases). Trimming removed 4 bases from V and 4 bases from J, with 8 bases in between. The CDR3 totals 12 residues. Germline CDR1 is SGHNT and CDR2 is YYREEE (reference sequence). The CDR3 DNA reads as TGTGCCAGCAGCGAGACAGGCTATGGCTACACCTTC. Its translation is CASSETGYGYTF.